Below, 3 T cell receptor beta chains from the same sample are listed, as sequenced in a study of T cell changes during pregnancy in multiple sclerosis. Here immunoSEQ multiplex PCR was the method, and the copy in TCRdb shows in-frame clones only, minus some. This table has some 67,000 clones, 92% appearing once. The source material was peripheral blood, sampled after pregnancy. These receptors came from a female donor with multiple sclerosis, enrolled in a pregnancy study.

The chain is built from TRBV2 and TRBJ2-7, with D possibly TRBD2 on 6 matching bases. CDR3 length equals 14 residues. Germline CDR1 reads SNHLY; CDR2 reads FYNNEI. V was cut by 1 base and J by 2 bases, with 9 bases left in between. The chain's CDR3 is CASSEDSGPYEQYF. The DNA of the CDR3 is TGTGCCAGCAGTGAAGATAGCGGTCCCTACGAGCAGTACTTC.

CDR3 in DNA: TGTGCCAGCAGTTGGGACAGGGGGACTGCTGAAGCTTTCTTT. It yields the protein CASSWDRGTAEAFF. The chain recombines TRBV7-9 with TRBJ1-1; TRBD1 matches 11 bases. Trimming removed 6 bases from V and 6 bases from J; junction bases left unmatched: 6. This CDR3 has 14 amino acids. Germline CDR1 reads SEHNR; CDR2 reads FQNEAQ (reference sequence). Full variable domain (missing parts from reference TRBV7-9 and TRBJ1-1): DTGVSQNPRHKITKRGQNVTFRCDPISEHNRLYWYRQTLGQGPEFLTYFQNEAQLEKSRLLSDRFSAERPKGSFSTLEIQRTEQGDSAMYLCASSWDRGTAEAFFGQGTRLTVV.

In nucleotides, the CDR3 is TGTGCCAGCAGCAAAACCCAGGGGCTTTACAATGAGCAGTTCTTC. Translation gives CASSKTQGLYNEQFF. The V call is TRBV21-1, the J call TRBJ2-1; the table's D gene call, TRBD1, was not cross checked with the DNA. TRBV21-1 is reported as a pseudogene. CDR3 length equals 15 residues.